This T cell receptor (beta chain) was identified during a study of cytomegalovirus exposure and HLA in healthy donors. The PCR used 60 Vbeta and 13 Jbeta primers. Assay: immunoSEQ multiplex PCR; the TCRdb copy retains only in-frame clones and omits some. The profile covers roughly 200,000 clones, with just over 75% appearing a single time and roughly 3.7% taken by the ten largest. This CDR3 region has 15 residues. Per germline, CDR1 SNHLY and CDR2 FYNNEI. The V gene lost 5 bases and the J gene lost 3 bases, with 16 bases spanning the gap. The sequenced material came from PBMCs. The sequence came from a woman aged 55-70 years in good health and CMV-seropositive. The chain links TRBV2 to TRBJ1-2, with a weak D call TRBD1 (6 bases). The CDR3, as DNA: TGTGCCAGCAGTCCGCCGGGACAATTTTACTATGGCTACACCTTC. Translation gives CASSPPGQFYYGYTF.